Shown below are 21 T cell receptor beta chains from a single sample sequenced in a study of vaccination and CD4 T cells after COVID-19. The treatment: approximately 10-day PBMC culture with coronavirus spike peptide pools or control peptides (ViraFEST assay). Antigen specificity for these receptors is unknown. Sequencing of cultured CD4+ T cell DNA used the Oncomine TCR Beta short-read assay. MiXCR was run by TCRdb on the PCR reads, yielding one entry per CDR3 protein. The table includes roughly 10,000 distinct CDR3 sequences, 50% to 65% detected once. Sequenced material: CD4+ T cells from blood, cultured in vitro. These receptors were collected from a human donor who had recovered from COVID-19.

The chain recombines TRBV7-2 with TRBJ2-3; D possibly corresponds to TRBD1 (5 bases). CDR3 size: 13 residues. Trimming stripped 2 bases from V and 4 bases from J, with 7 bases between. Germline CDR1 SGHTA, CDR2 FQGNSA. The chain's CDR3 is CASSLQGADTQYF. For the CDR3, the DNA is TGTGCCAGCAGCTTACAGGGTGCAGATACGCAGTATTTT.

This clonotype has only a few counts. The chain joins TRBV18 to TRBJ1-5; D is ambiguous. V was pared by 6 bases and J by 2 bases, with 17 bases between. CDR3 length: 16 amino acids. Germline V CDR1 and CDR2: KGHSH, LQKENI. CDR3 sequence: CASSLTPPTGNQPQHF. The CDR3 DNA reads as TGTGCCAGCTCCCTCACACCACCGACGGGCAATCAGCCCCAGCATTTT.

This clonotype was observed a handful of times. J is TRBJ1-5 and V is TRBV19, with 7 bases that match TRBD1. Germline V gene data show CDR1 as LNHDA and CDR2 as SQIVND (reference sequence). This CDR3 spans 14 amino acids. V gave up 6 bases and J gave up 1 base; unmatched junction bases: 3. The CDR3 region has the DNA TGTGCCAGTAGCTTACAGGGGAGCAATCAGCCCCAGCATTTT. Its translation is CASSLQGSNQPQHF.

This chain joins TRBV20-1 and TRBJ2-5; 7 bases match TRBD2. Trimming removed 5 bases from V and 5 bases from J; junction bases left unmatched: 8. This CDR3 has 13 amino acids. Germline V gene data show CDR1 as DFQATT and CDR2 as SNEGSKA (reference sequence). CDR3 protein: CSAPRWGGETQYF. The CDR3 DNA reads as TGCAGTGCTCCCCGGTGGGGGGGGGAGACCCAGTACTTC.

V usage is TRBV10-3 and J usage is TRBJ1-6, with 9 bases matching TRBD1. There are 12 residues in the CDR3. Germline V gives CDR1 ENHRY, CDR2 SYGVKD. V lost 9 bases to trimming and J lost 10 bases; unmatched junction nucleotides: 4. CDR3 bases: TGTGCCATAGGACAGGGGAACTCACCCCTCCACTTT. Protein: CAIGQGNSPLHF.

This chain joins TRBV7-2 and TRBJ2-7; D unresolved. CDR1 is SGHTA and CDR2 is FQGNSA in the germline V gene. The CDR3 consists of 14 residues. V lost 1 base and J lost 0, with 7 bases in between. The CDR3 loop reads CASSLGVVSYEQYF. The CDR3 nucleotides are TGTGCCAGCAGCTTAGGAGTCGTCTCCTACGAGCAGTACTTC. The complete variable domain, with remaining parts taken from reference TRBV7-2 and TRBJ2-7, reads GAGVSQSPSNKVTEKGKDVELRCDPISGHTALYWYRQSLGQGLEFLIYFQGNSAPDKSGLPSDRFSAERTGGSVSTLTIQRTQQEDSAVYLCASSLGVVSYEQYFGPGTRLTVT.

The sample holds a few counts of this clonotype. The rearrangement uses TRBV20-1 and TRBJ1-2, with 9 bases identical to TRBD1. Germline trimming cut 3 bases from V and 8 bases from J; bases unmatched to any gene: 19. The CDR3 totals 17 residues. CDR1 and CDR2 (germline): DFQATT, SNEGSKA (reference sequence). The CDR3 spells CSASPAGGLATGGGYTF. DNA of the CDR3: TGCAGTGCTAGTCCCGCGGGGGGACTCGCGACAGGGGGGGGCTACACCTTC.

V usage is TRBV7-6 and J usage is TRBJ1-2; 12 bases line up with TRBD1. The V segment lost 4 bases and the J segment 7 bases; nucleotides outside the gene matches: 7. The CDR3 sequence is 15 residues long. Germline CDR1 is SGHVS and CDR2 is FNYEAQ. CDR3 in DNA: TGTGCCAGCAGCTCACCGGGACAGGGGGCGCGTGGCTACACCTTC. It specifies CASSSPGQGARGYTF.

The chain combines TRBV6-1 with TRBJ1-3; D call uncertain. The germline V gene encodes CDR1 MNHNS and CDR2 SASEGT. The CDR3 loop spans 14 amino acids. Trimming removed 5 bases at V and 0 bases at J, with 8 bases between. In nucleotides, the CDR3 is TGTGCCAGCAGTAGAGACCACTCTGGAAACACCATATATTTT. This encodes CASSRDHSGNTIYF.

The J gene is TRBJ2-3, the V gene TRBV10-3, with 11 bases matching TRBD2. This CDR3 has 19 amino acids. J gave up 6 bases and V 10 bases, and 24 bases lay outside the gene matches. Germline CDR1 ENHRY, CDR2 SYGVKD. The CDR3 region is CASNHGGTLAGGDGDTQYF. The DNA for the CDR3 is TGTGCCAGCAACCACGGGGGGACCCTAGCGGGGGGCGATGGTGATACGCAGTATTTT.

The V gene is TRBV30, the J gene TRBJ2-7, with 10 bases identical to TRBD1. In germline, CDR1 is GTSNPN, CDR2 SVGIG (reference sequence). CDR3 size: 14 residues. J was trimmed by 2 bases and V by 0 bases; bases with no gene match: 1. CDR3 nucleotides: TGTGCCTGGAGTGTAGGACAGGGGGCCTACGAGCAGTACTTC. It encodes CAWSVGQGAYEQYF.

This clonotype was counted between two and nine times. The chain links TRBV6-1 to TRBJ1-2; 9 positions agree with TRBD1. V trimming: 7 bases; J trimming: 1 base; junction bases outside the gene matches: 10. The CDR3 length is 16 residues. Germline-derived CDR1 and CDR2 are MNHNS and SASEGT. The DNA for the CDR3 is TGTGCCAGCATCAAAATGGGGGACAGGGATAACTATGGCTACACCTTC. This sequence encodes CASIKMGDRDNYGYTF.

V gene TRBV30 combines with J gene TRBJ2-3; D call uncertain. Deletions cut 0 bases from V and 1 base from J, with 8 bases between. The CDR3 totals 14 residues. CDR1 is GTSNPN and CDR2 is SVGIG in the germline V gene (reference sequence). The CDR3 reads CAWSVKFRTDTQYF. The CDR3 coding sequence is TGTGCCTGGAGTGTGAAGTTCCGCACAGATACGCAGTATTTT. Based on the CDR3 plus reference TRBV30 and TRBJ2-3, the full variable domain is SQTIHQWPATLVQPVGSPLSLECTVEGTSNPNLYWYRQAAGRGLQLLFYSVGIGQISSEVPQNLSASRPQDRQFILSSKKLLLSDSGFYLCAWSVKFRTDTQYFGPGTRLTVL.

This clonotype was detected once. CDR3 bases: TGCGCCAGCAGCGTGGAGGGGGCGGGTGGCTACACCTTC. Protein product: CASSVEGAGGYTF. The V gene is TRBV5-1, the J gene TRBJ1-2; 7 positions agree with TRBD1. Looked up from germline, CDR1 is SGHRS and CDR2 is YFSETQ. CDR3 length equals 13 residues. The J segment lost 7 bases and the V segment lost 4 bases, leaving 7 bases of the junction unmatched.

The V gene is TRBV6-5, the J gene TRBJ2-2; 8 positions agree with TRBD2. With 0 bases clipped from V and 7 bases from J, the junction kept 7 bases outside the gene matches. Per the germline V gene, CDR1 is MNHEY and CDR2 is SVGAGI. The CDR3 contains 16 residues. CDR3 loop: CASSYSSGTSIGELFF. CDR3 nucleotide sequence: TGTGCCAGCAGTTACTCCTCCGGGACTAGTATCGGGGAGCTGTTTTTT.

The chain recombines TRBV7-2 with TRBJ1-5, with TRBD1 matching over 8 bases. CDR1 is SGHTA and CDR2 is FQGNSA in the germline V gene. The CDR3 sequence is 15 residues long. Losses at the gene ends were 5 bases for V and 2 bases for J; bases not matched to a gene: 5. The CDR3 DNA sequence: TGTGCCAGCAGCACGGACAGGGTGGGCAATCAGCCCCAGCATTTT. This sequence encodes CASSTDRVGNQPQHF. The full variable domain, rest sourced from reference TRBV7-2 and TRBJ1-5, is GAGVSQSPSNKVTEKGKDVELRCDPISGHTALYWYRQSLGQGLEFLIYFQGNSAPDKSGLPSDRFSAERTGGSVSTLTIQRTQQEDSAVYLCASSTDRVGNQPQHFGDGTRLSIL.

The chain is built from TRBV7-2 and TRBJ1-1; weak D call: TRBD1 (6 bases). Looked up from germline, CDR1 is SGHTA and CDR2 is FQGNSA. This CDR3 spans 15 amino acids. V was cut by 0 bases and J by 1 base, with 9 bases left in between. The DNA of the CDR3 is TGTGCCAGCAGCTTAGCACCGGGACAGAACACTGAAGCTTTCTTT. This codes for CASSLAPGQNTEAFF.

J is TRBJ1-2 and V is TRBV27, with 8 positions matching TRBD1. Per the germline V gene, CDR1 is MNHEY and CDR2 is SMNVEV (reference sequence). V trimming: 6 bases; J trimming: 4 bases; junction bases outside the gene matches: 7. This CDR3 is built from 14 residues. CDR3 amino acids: CASRFPGQAYGYTF. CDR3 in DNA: TGTGCCAGCAGATTTCCGGGACAGGCCTATGGCTACACCTTC.

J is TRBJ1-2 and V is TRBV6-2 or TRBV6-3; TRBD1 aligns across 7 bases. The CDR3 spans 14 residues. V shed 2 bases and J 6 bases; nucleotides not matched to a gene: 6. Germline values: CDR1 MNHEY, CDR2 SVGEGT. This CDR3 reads CASSYQRGLHGYTF. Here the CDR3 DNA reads TGTGCCAGCAGTTACCAGAGGGGGCTTCATGGCTACACCTTC.

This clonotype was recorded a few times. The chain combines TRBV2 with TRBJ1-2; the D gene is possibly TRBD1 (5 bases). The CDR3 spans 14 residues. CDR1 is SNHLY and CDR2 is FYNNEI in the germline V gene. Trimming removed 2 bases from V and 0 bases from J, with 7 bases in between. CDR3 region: CASSEKGSNYGYTF. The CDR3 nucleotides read TGTGCCAGCAGTGAAAAGGGGTCTAACTATGGCTACACCTTC. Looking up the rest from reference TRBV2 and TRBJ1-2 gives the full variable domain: EPEVTQTPSHQVTQMGQEVILRCVPISNHLYFYWYRQILGQKVEFLVSFYNNEISEKSEIFDDQFSVERPDGSNFTLKIRSTKLEDSAMYFCASSEKGSNYGYTFGSGTRLTVV.

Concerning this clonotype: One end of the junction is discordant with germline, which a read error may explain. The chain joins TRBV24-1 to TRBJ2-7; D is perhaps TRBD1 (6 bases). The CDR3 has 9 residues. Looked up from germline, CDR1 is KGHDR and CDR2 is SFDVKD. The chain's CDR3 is CATAGETDF. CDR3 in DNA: TGTGCCACTGCAGGGGAAACCGACTTC.